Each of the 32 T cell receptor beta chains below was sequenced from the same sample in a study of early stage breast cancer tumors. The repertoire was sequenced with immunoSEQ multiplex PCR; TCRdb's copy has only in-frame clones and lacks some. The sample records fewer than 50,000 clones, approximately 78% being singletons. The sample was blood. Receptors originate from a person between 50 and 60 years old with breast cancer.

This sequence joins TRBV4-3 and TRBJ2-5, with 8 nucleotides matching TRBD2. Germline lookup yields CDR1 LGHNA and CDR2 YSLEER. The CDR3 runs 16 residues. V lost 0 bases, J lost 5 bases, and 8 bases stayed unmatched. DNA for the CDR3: TGCGCCAGCAGCCAAGAGTGGTTGGGCGGGGGGGAGACCCAGTACTTC. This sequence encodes CASSQEWLGGGETQYF.

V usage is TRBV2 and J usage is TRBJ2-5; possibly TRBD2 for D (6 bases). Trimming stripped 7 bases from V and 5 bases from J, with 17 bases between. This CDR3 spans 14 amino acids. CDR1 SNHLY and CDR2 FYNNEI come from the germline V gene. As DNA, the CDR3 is TGTGCCAGCATGATTGGAGGGGCAGAGGAGACCCAGTACTTC. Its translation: CASMIGGAEETQYF.

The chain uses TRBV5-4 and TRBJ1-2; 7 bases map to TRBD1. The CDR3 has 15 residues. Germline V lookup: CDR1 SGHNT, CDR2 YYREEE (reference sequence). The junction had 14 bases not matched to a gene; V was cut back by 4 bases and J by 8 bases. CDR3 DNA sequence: TGTGCCAGCAGCACAGGGACAGTGGGGGCGCGAGGCTACACCTTC. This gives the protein CASSTGTVGARGYTF.

The CDR3 sequence is CASSPYSSYNSPLHF. CDR3 coding DNA: TGTGCCAGCAGCCCGTATAGCTCCTATAATTCACCCCTCCACTTT. The rearrangement links TRBV28 to TRBJ1-6; unclear D gene. This CDR3 comprises 15 residues. Germline V lookup: CDR1 MDHEN, CDR2 SYDVKM. V dropped 6 bases and J dropped 0 bases, with 9 bases sitting between them.

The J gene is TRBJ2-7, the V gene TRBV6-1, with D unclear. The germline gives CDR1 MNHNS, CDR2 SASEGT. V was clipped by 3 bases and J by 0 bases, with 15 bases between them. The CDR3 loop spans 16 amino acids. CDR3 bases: TGTGCCAGCAGTGAGTATAACAGACGATACTCCTACGAGCAGTACTTC. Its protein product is CASSEYNRRYSYEQYF.

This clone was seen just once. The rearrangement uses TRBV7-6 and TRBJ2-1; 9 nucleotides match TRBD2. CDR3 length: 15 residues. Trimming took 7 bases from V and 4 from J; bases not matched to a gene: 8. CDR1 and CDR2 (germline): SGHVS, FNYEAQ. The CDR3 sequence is CASTYWTSAYNEQFF. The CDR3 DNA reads TGTGCCAGCACCTACTGGACTAGCGCATACAATGAGCAGTTCTTC.

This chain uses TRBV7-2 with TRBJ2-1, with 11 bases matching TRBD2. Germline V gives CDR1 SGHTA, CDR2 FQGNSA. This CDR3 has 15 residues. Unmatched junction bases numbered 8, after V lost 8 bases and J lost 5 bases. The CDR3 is CASVLSGGAHNEQFF. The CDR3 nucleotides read TGTGCCAGCGTACTTAGCGGGGGGGCCCACAATGAGCAGTTCTTC.

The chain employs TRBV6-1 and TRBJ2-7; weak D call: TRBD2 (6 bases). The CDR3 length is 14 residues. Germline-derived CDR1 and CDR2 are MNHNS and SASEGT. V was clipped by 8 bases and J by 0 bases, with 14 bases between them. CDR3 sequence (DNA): TGTGCCAGCTTAGCGGAACTGAGCTCCTACGAGCAGTACTTC. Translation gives CASLAELSSYEQYF.

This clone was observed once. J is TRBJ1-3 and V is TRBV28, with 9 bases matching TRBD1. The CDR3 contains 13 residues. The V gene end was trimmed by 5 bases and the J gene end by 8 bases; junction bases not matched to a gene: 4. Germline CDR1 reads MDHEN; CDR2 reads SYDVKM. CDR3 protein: CASSLQGADTIYF. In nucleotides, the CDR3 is TGTGCCAGCAGTCTACAGGGGGCAGACACCATATATTTT.

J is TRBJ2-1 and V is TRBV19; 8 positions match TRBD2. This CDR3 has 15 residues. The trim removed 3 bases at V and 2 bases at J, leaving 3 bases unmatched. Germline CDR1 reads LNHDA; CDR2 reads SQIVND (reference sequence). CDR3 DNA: TGTGCCAGTAGTATGGCCGGGGGGGCCTACAATGAGCAGTTCTTC. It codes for CASSMAGGAYNEQFF. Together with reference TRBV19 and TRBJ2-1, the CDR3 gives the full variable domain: DGGITQSPKYLFRKEGQNVTLSCEQNLNHDAMYWYRQDPGQGLRLIYYSQIVNDFQKGDIAEGYSVSREKKESFPLTVTSAQKNPTAFYLCASSMAGGAYNEQFFGPGTRLTVL.

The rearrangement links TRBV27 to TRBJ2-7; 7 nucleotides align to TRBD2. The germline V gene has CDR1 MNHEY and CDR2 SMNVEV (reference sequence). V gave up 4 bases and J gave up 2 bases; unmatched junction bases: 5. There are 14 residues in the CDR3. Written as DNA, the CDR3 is TGTGCCAGCAGTTCACTAGCGCTCGCCTACGAGCAGTACTTC. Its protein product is CASSSLALAYEQYF.

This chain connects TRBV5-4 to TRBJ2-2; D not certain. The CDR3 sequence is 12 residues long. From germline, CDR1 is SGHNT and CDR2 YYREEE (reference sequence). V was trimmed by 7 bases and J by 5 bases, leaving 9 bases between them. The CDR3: CASGPKTGELFF. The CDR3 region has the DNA TGTGCCAGCGGGCCAAAAACCGGGGAGCTGTTTTTT.

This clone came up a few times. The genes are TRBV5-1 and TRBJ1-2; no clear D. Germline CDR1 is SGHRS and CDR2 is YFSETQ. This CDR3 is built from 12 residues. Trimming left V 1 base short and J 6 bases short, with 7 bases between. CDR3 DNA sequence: TGCGCCAGCAGCTTGACAGAGAATGGCTACACCTTC. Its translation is CASSLTENGYTF.

The CDR3 nucleotides read TGTGCCAGCAGCTTACAGACAGGGGAGGGGAATTCACCCCTCCACTTT. Protein sequence: CASSLQTGEGNSPLHF. The rearrangement joins TRBV7-6 to TRBJ1-6, with 8 bases matching TRBD1. V gave up 2 bases and J gave up 7 bases; unmatched junction bases: 7. The CDR3 totals 16 residues. Germline CDR1 and CDR2: SGHVS and FNYEAQ. Complete variable domain (other parts from reference TRBV7-6 and TRBJ1-6): GAGVSQSPRYKVTKRGQDVALRCDPISGHVSLYWYRQALGQGPEFLTYFNYEAQQDKSGLPNDRFSAERPEGSISTLTIQRTEQRDSAMYRCASSLQTGEGNSPLHFGNGTRLTVT.

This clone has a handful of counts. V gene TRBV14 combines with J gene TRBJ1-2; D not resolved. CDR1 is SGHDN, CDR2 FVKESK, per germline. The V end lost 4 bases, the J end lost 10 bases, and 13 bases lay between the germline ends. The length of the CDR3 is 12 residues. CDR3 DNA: TGTGCCAGCAGCCTCAGGACCGGGAACTACACCTTC. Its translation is CASSLRTGNYTF.

In nucleotides, the CDR3 is TGTGCCAGCAGCCCGGGGGGCCCTGAAGCTTTCTTT. Its translation is CASSPGGPEAFF. The V and J genes are TRBV5-4 and TRBJ1-1; tentatively, D is TRBD1 (6 bases). CDR1 and CDR2 from the germline V gene are SGHNT and YYREEE (reference sequence). The CDR3 has 12 residues. Trimming pared 4 bases from V and 6 bases from J, leaving 10 bases between.

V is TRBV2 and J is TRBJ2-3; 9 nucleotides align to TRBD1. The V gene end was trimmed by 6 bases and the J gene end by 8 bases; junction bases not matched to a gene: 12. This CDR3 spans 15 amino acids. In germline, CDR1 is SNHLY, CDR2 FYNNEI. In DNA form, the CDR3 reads TGTGCCAGCAGGGACGGGACAGGGCCCTGGGGTACGCAGTATTTT. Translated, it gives CASRDGTGPWGTQYF.

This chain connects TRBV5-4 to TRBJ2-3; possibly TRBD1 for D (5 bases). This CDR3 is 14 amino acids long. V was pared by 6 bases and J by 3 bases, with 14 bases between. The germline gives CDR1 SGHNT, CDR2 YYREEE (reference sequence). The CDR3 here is CASNPQAPTDTQYF. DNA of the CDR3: TGTGCCAGCAATCCACAGGCACCTACAGATACGCAGTATTTT.

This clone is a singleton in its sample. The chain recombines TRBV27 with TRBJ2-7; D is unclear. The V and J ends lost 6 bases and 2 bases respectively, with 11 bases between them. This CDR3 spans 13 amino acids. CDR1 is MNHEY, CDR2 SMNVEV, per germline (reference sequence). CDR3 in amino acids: CASRLRETYEQYF. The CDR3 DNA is TGTGCCAGCAGACTCCGAGAGACCTACGAGCAGTACTTC.

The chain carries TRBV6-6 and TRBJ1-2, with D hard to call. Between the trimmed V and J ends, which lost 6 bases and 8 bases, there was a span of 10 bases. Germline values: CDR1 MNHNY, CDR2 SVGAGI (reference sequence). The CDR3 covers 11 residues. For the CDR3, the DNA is TGTGCCAGCAGCTTGACTGACGGCTACACCTTC. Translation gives CASSLTDGYTF.

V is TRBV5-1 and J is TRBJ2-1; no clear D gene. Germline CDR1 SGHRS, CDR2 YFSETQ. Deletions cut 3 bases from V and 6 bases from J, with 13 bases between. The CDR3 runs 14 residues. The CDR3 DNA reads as TGCGCCAGCAGCTCTCGACCCGGCGGCAATGAGCAGTTCTTC. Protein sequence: CASSSRPGGNEQFF.

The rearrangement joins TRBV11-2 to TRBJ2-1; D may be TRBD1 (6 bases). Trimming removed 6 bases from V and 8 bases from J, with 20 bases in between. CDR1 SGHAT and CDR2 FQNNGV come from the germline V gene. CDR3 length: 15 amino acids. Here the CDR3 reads CASRSPMLGAYEQFF. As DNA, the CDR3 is TGTGCCAGCAGATCACCTATGCTGGGGGCCTATGAGCAGTTCTTC. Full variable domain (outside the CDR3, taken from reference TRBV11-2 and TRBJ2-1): EAGVAQSPRYKIIEKRQSVAFWCNPISGHATLYWYQQILGQGPKLLIQFQNNGVVDDSQLPKDRFSAERLKGVDSTLKIQPAKLEDSAVYLCASRSPMLGAYEQFFGPGTRLTVL.

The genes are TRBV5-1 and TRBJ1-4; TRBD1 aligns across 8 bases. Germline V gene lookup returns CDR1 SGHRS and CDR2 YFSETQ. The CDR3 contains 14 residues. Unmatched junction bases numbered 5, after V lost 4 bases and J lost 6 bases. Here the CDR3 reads CASSPGTGYEKLFF. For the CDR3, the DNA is TGCGCCAGCAGCCCGGGGACAGGCTATGAAAAACTGTTTTTT.

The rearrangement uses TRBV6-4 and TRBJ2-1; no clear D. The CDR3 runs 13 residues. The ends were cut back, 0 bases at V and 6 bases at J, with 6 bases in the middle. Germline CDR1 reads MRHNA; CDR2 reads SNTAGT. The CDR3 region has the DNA TGTGCCAGCAGTGACTCGCCCGGCAATGAGCAGTTCTTC. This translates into CASSDSPGNEQFF.

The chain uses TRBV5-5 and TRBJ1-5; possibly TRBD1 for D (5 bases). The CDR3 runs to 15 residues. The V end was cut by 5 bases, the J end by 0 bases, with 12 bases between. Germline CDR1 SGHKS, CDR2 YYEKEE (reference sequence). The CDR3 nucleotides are TGTGCCAGCAGGCCCCAGGGTTATAGCAATCAGCCCCAGCATTTT. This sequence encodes CASRPQGYSNQPQHF.

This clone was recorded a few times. The CDR3 DNA follows: TGTGCCAGCAGCTCTAGCGGGAGAGGAGGTGAGCAGTTCTTC. Translated, it gives CASSSSGRGGEQFF. The chain recombines TRBV7-3 with TRBJ2-1, with 10 positions matching TRBD2. The CDR3 sequence is 14 residues long. Germline values: CDR1 SGHTA, CDR2 FQGTGA. V dropped 4 bases and J dropped 9; count of bases not matched to a gene: 6.

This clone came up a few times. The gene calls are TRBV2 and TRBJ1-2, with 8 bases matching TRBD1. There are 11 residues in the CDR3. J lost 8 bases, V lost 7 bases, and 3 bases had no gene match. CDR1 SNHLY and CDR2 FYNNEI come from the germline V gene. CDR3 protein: CASMDRVGYTF. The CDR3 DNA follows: TGTGCCAGCATGGACAGGGTGGGCTACACCTTC.

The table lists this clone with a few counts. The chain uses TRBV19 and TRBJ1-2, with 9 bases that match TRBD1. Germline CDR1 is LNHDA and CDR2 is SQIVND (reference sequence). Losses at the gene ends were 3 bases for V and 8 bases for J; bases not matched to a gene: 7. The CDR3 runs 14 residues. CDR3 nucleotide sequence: TGTGCCAGTAGTATCCCGGGACAGGGTGGCGGCTACACCTTC. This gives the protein CASSIPGQGGGYTF.

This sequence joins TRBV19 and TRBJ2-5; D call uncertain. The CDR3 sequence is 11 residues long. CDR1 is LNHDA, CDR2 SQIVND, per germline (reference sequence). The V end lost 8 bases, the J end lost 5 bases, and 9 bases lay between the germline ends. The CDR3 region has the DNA TGTGCCAGTTCTAGGAGCGAGACCCAGTACTTC. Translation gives CASSRSETQYF. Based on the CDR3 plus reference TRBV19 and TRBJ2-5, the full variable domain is DGGITQSPKYLFRKEGQNVTLSCEQNLNHDAMYWYRQDPGQGLRLIYYSQIVNDFQKGDIAEGYSVSREKKESFPLTVTSAQKNPTAFYLCASSRSETQYFGPGTRLLVL.

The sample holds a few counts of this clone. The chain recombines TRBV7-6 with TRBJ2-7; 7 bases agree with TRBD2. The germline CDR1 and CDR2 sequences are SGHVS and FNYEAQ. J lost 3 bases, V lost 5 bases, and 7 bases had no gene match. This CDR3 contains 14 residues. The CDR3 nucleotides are TGTGCCAGCAGCCCGAGCGGGAAGAGCTACGAGCAGTACTTC. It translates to CASSPSGKSYEQYF.

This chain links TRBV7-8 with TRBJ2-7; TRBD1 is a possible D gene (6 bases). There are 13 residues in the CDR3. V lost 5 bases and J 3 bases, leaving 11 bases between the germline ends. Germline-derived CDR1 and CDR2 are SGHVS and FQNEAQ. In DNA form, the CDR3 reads TGTGCCAGCAGCACTGGGACATACTACGAGCAGTACTTC. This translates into CASSTGTYYEQYF.

The CDR3 is CASGFQDRAAEAFF. The CDR3 region has the DNA TGTGCTAGTGGTTTCCAGGACAGGGCGGCTGAAGCTTTCTTT. The chain is built from TRBV12-5 and TRBJ1-1, with 8 bases aligning to TRBD1. Germline CDR1 reads LGHNT; CDR2 reads FRNRAP. The junction had 6 bases not matched to a gene; V was cut back by 3 bases and J by 6 bases. The CDR3 is 14 amino acids.